These 2 T cell receptor beta chains were sequenced from one sample in a study of blood T cell repertoires in COVID-19. Some clones are missing from TCRdb's copy, which holds only in-frame ones; the method was immunoSEQ multiplex PCR. Here the sample spans approximately 100,000 clones, 70% to 90% being singletons. The sequenced sample was peripheral blood. These receptors were collected from a man between 70 and 80 years old with acute or convalescent COVID-19.

The genes are TRBV7-8 and TRBJ1-2; TRBD1 matches at 8 bases. This CDR3 is 16 amino acids long. Germline V gene data show CDR1 as SGHVS and CDR2 as FQNEAQ. J was trimmed by 8 bases and V by 0 bases; bases with no gene match: 11. In nucleotides, the CDR3 is TGTGCCAGCAGCTTAGCGCTTTCAGGGGGCATCCGCGGCTACACCTTC. Protein sequence: CASSLALSGGIRGYTF.

V usage is TRBV4-1 and J usage is TRBJ2-2, with no clear D. CDR1 MGHRA and CDR2 YSYEKL come from the germline V gene. CDR3 size: 13 residues. The V end lost 4 bases, the J end lost 5 bases, and 8 bases lay between the germline ends. The chain's CDR3 is CASSLPLTGELFF. CDR3 sequence (DNA): TGCGCCAGCAGCCTCCCGTTGACCGGGGAGCTGTTTTTT.